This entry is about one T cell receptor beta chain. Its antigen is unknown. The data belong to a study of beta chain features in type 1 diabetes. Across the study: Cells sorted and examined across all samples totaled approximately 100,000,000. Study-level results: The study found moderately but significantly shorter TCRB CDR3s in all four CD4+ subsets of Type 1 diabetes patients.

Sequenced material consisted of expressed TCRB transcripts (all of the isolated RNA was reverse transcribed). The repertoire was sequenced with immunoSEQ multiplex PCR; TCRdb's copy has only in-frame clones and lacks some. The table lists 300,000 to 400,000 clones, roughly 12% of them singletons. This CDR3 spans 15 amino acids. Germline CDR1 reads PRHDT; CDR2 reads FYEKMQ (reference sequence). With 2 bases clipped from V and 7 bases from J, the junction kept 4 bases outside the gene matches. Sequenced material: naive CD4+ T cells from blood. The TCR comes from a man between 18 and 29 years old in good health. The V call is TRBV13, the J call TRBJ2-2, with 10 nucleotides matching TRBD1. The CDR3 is CASSLRTGGNGELFF. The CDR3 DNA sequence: TGTGCCAGCAGCTTACGGACAGGGGGTAACGGGGAGCTGTTTTTT.